These 25 T cell receptor beta chains were sequenced from one sample in a study of blood T cell repertoires in COVID-19. TCRdb's table, derived via immunoSEQ multiplex PCR, lists solely in-frame clones and lacks some. The sample yields approximately 490,000 clones, around 90% seen once. The specimen sequenced was PBMCs or T cells enriched from blood (not recorded which). The receptor set was obtained from a woman under 30 who had recovered from COVID-19.

In regard to this clone: At the DNA level, this CDR3 is encoded by other sequences in the same sample as well. The chain is built from TRBV2 and TRBJ1-5; D gene unclear. Germline lookup yields CDR1 SNHLY and CDR2 FYNNEI. The CDR3 loop spans 13 amino acids. V gave up 2 bases and J gave up 3 bases, with 5 bases separating them. DNA of the CDR3: TGTGCCAGCAGTGAAAGCCTCAATCAGCCCCAGCATTTT. Translated: CASSESLNQPQHF.

The chain joins TRBV28 to TRBJ1-4, with 8 bases fitting TRBD1. Germline V lookup: CDR1 MDHEN, CDR2 SYDVKM. Losses at the gene ends were 7 bases for V and 7 bases for J; bases not matched to a gene: 14. The CDR3 has 16 amino acids. As DNA, the CDR3 is TGTGCCAGCACTCAACTCCAGCCGGGACAGGTTGAAAAACTGTTTTTT. Protein: CASTQLQPGQVEKLFF. Filled out from reference TRBV28 and TRBJ1-4, the complete variable domain reads DVKVTQSSRYLVKRTGEKVFLECVQDMDHENMFWYRQDPGLGLRLIYFSYDVKMKEKGDIPEGYSVSREKKERFSLILESASTNQTSMYLCASTQLQPGQVEKLFFGSGTQLSVL.

This clone was counted a single time. The genes are TRBV30 and TRBJ1-1; no firm D call. The CDR3 contains 14 residues. The V end was cut by 2 bases, the J end by 6 bases, with 16 bases between. The germline CDR1 and CDR2 sequences are GTSNPN and SVGIG (reference sequence). CDR3 loop: CAWSRGGGRPEAFF. In nucleotides, the CDR3 is TGTGCCTGGAGTCGGGGTGGAGGAAGGCCTGAAGCTTTCTTT. The full variable domain, its missing parts supplied by reference TRBV30 and TRBJ1-1, is SQTIHQWPATLVQPVGSPLSLECTVEGTSNPNLYWYRQAAGRGLQLLFYSVGIGQISSEVPQNLSASRPQDRQFILSSKKLLLSDSGFYLCAWSRGGGRPEAFFGQGTRLTVV.

This rearrangement joins TRBV10-2 to TRBJ1-1; D gene uncertain. Germline V lookup: CDR1 WSHSY, CDR2 SAAADI. The CDR3 is made up of 13 amino acids. V lost 8 bases to trimming and J lost 5 bases, with 15 bases between them. The CDR3 nucleotides read TGCGCCAGCTGCAGCGATCCGGTAACTGAAGCTTTCTTT. Translated, it gives CASCSDPVTEAFF.

This chain joins TRBV5-1 and TRBJ2-7; TRBD2 agrees at 7 bases. The junction had 18 bases not matched to a gene; V was cut back by 9 bases and J by 6 bases. The germline gives CDR1 SGHRS, CDR2 YFSETQ. The CDR3 is 15 amino acids. CDR3 sequence (DNA): TGCGCCAACTCTCCGGGAGGACCGGAAAGGGGCGAGCAGTACTTC. Its protein product is CANSPGGPERGEQYF.

This chain joins TRBV28 and TRBJ2-4; 7 bases fit TRBD2. This CDR3 spans 14 amino acids. After removal of 8 bases from V and 8 bases from J, the junction contained 12 bases not matched to a gene. Germline V CDR1 and CDR2: MDHEN, SYDVKM. The CDR3 region is CASRGGGLLDIQYF. Written as DNA, the CDR3 is TGTGCCAGCCGTGGGGGAGGGTTGTTGGACATTCAGTACTTC.

The J gene is TRBJ2-7, the V gene TRBV5-5, with 8 bases matching TRBD1. The CDR3 has 12 amino acids. Germline V gene sequence: CDR1 SGHKS, CDR2 YYEKEE (reference sequence). V was pared by 2 bases and J by 6 bases, with 1 base of the junction left unmatched. CDR3 protein: CASSFTGGEQYF. The CDR3 bases are TGTGCCAGCAGCTTCACAGGGGGCGAGCAGTACTTC.

The chain couples TRBV18 to TRBJ2-7, with no clear D. Germline CDR1 and CDR2: KGHSH and LQKENI. The CDR3 contains 14 residues. Trimming removed 0 bases at V and 2 bases at J, with 8 bases between. The CDR3 coding sequence is TGTGCCAGCTCACCACCGACACTTACCTACGAGCAGTACTTC. This codes for CASSPPTLTYEQYF.

V is TRBV6-5 and J is TRBJ1-2; 7 nucleotides agree with TRBD1. The CDR3 is 14 amino acids. The germline gives CDR1 MNHEY, CDR2 SVGAGI. The J segment lost 4 bases and the V segment lost 5 bases, leaving 7 bases of the junction unmatched. This CDR3 is CASSTPGTVYGYTF. The CDR3 DNA is TGTGCCAGCAGTACCCCCGGGACAGTCTATGGCTACACCTTC.

V gene TRBV11-3 combines with J gene TRBJ1-3; D ambiguous. CDR1 and CDR2 (germline): SGHNT, YENEEA. This CDR3 has 14 amino acids. V was shortened by 5 bases and J by 0 bases, with 8 bases between the two germline ends. This CDR3 is CASSDRSSGNTIYF. The CDR3 DNA reads TGTGCCAGCAGCGATAGAAGCTCTGGAAACACCATATATTTT. The full variable domain, its missing parts supplied by reference TRBV11-3 and TRBJ1-3, is EAGVVQSPRYKIIEKKQPVAFWCNPISGHNTLYWYLQNLGQGPELLIRYENEEAVDDSQLPKDRFSAERLKGVDSTLKIQPAELGDSAVYLCASSDRSSGNTIYFGEGSWLTVV.

In this sample, this clone turned up once. This chain connects TRBV15 to TRBJ2-7, with D perhaps matching TRBD2 (7 bases). There are 16 residues in the CDR3. The ends were cut back, 0 bases at V and 0 bases at J, with 12 bases in the middle. Germline-derived CDR1 and CDR2 are LNHNV and YYDKDF (reference sequence). The CDR3 here is CATSRDGAGASYEQYF. The CDR3, as DNA: TGTGCCACCAGCAGAGATGGGGCGGGGGCCTCCTACGAGCAGTACTTC.

The chain has TRBV20-1 and TRBJ2-1; D is ambiguous. CDR1 and CDR2 from the germline V gene are DFQATT and SNEGSKA (reference sequence). The CDR3 consists of 9 residues. Trimming pared 8 bases from V and 10 bases from J, leaving 9 bases between. The CDR3 nucleotides read TGCAGTTCGGAGAGGGAGCAGTTCTTC. It specifies CSSEREQFF.

This clone was recorded once. The genes are TRBV28 and TRBJ1-5; no clear D gene. The CDR3 totals 15 residues. V lost 3 bases and J 3 bases, leaving 12 bases between the germline ends. Germline V gene data show CDR1 as MDHEN and CDR2 as SYDVKM. CDR3 coding DNA: TGTGCCAGCAGTTTGTTACCAGGCTTCAATCAGCCCCAGCATTTT. It specifies CASSLLPGFNQPQHF.

The V gene is TRBV5-1, the J gene TRBJ1-5; D perhaps matches TRBD1 (5 bases). From germline, CDR1 is SGHRS and CDR2 YFSETQ. Trimming removed 4 bases from V and 9 bases from J, with 14 bases in between. CDR3 length equals 13 residues. CDR3 amino acids: CASSIGLGGPQHF. The CDR3 region has the DNA TGCGCCAGCAGCATAGGATTGGGGGGGCCCCAGCATTTT.

The rearrangement uses TRBV29-1 and TRBJ1-1; D may be TRBD1 (5 bases). This CDR3 contains 12 residues. The germline V gene has CDR1 SQVTM and CDR2 ANQGSEA. Deletions cut 7 bases from V and 4 bases from J, with 13 bases between. The CDR3 DNA follows: TGCAGCGGGGAATCTACAGGCACTGAAGCTTTCTTT. Protein: CSGESTGTEAFF.

V and J are TRBV6-4 and TRBJ2-2, with D maybe TRBD2 (7 bases). This CDR3 contains 16 residues. Trimming cost V 0 bases and J 0 bases, with 8 bases left between them. Looked up from germline, CDR1 is MRHNA and CDR2 is SNTAGT. The DNA for the CDR3 is TGTGCCAGCAGTGACTCGGGGGGGCCGAACACCGGGGAGCTGTTTTTT. Protein sequence: CASSDSGGPNTGELFF.

The chain recombines TRBV24-1 with TRBJ1-1; D gene unclear. V was pared by 10 bases and J by 3 bases, with 14 bases between. The CDR3 length is 13 residues. Germline CDR1 and CDR2: KGHDR and SFDVKD. As DNA, the CDR3 is TGTGCCACGCGAGAGGGAGGCGACACTGAAGCTTTCTTT. It specifies CATREGGDTEAFF.

This clone came up many times. Within the sample, other DNA sequences also encode this same CDR3. The gene calls are TRBV28 and TRBJ1-5; D not certain. This CDR3 contains 14 residues. The germline V gene encodes CDR1 MDHEN and CDR2 SYDVKM. Trimming removed 2 bases at V and 4 bases at J, with 9 bases between. CDR3 amino acids: CASSLRGDNQPQHF. The CDR3 DNA follows: TGTGCCAGCAGTTTAAGAGGAGATAATCAGCCCCAGCATTTT. The variable domain in full, completed from reference TRBV28 and TRBJ1-5, reads DVKVTQSSRYLVKRTGEKVFLECVQDMDHENMFWYRQDPGLGLRLIYFSYDVKMKEKGDIPEGYSVSREKKERFSLILESASTNQTSMYLCASSLRGDNQPQHFGDGTRLSIL.

The CDR3 DNA is TGTGCCAGCTCTAGGGCGGGGACTAACACCGGGGAGCTGTTTTTT. Translated, it gives CASSRAGTNTGELFF. The chain recombines TRBV9 with TRBJ2-2; D might be TRBD2 (6 bases). The CDR3 length is 15 residues. V dropped 7 bases and J dropped 2 bases, with 15 bases sitting between them. CDR1 and CDR2 (germline): SGDLS, YYNGEE.

The V and J genes are TRBV4-1 and TRBJ1-5; D remains ambiguous. Germline V gene lookup returns CDR1 MGHRA and CDR2 YSYEKL. V was trimmed by 0 bases and J by 6 bases, leaving 12 bases between them. The CDR3 covers 15 residues. The CDR3 sequence is CASSQDRFSGQPQHF. CDR3 DNA: TGCGCCAGCAGCCAAGATAGGTTTTCGGGTCAGCCCCAGCATTTT.

V usage is TRBV11-3 and J usage is TRBJ2-7; TRBD1 might be the D (5 bases). Per germline, CDR1 SGHNT and CDR2 YENEEA. Trimming removed 0 bases at V and 1 base at J, with 7 bases between. This CDR3 is built from 14 residues. The CDR3 loop reads CASSLDQGSYEQYF. The DNA of the CDR3 is TGTGCCAGCAGCTTAGATCAGGGATCCTACGAGCAGTACTTC.

V gene TRBV11-2 combines with J gene TRBJ1-6; no clear D. V gave up 5 bases and J gave up 5 bases, with 7 bases separating them. This CDR3 region has 13 residues. CDR1 and CDR2 from the germline V gene are SGHAT and FQNNGV. CDR3 sequence (DNA): TGTGCCAGCAGCCGGGAACATAATTCACCCCTCCACTTT. This encodes CASSREHNSPLHF.

The chain has TRBV27 and TRBJ2-7; 12 positions match TRBD1. The V gene's germline CDR1 is MNHEY and CDR2 SMNVEV (reference sequence). The CDR3 has 15 amino acids. The V and J ends lost 2 bases and 3 bases, in that order; junction bases with no gene match: 2. CDR3 DNA sequence: TGTGCCAGCAGTTTAGGGACAGGGGGCTTCTACGAGCAGTACTTC. It translates to CASSLGTGGFYEQYF.

This clone has only a few counts. The chain links TRBV11-2 to TRBJ1-6, with D tentatively TRBD1 (5 bases). V shed 5 bases and J shed 8 bases, with 10 bases lying between them. The CDR3 totals 13 residues. The germline V gene has CDR1 SGHAT and CDR2 FQNNGV. CDR3 protein: CASSGGIDSPLHF. CDR3 DNA: TGTGCCAGCAGCGGGGGGATAGATTCACCCCTCCACTTT.

The chain uses TRBV12-5 and TRBJ2-5, with 9 bases matching TRBD2. The V gene's germline CDR1 is LGHNT and CDR2 FRNRAP. The CDR3 is made up of 14 amino acids. V lost 2 bases and J lost 5; bases outside the gene matches: 3. The CDR3 here is CASGLRAGGETQYF. The CDR3 DNA reads as TGTGCTAGTGGTTTGAGAGCGGGGGGTGAGACCCAGTACTTC.